The present entry profiles one T cell receptor (beta chain) with its context. Study processing details: Amplification of reference gene primers provided the estimated nucleated cell counts. Assay used: immunoSEQ multiplex PCR; TCRdb lists only in-frame clones, some missing. V, J and clone size are taken as reported in that table, and D and trimming were inferred from the DNA itself. The sample has 140,000 to 150,000 clones; roughly 81% are singletons. These data are taken from a study of blood T cell repertoires in COVID-19. The wider study: Specimens from acute and convalescent COVID-19 originated in the United States, Italy and Spain.

CDR1 and CDR2 (germline): KGHSH, LQKENI. Trimming removed 2 bases from V and 3 bases from J; junction bases left unmatched: 3. The CDR3 loop spans 14 amino acids. V gene TRBV18 combines with J gene TRBJ2-7; 8 nucleotides line up with TRBD1. Sequencing was done on a sample of peripheral blood. This clonotype originated in a human donor with acute or convalescent COVID-19. The donor label of this sample is uncertain. Written as DNA, the CDR3 is TGTGCCAGCTCACCAACAGGACAGGGCTACGAGCAGTACTTC. This encodes CASSPTGQGYEQYF.